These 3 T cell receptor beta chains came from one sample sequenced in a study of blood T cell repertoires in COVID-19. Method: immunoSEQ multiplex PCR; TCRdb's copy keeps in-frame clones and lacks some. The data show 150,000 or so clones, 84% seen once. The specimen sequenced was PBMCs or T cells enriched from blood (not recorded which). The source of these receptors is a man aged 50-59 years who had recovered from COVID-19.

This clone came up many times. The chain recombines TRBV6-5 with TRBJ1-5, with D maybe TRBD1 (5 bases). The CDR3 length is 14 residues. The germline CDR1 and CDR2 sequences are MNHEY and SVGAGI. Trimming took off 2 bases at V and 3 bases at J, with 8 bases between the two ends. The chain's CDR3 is CASSYGGNNQPQHF. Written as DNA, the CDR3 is TGTGCCAGCAGTTACGGGGGGAACAATCAGCCCCAGCATTTT.

In nucleotides, the CDR3 is TGTGCCAGCACCACCCTCCGGGGAGAAGCTTTCTTT. Its translation is CASTTLRGEAFF. The chain has TRBV6-5 and TRBJ1-1; D is uncertain. The CDR3 contains 12 residues. Germline V gene sequence: CDR1 MNHEY, CDR2 SVGAGI. V shed 7 bases and J shed 8 bases, with 14 bases lying between them.

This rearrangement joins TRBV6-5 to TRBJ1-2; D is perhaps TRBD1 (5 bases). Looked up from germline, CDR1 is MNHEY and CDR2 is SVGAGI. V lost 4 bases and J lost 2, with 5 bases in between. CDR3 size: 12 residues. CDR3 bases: TGTGCCAGCAGTTGGACAAACTATGGCTACACCTTC. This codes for CASSWTNYGYTF.